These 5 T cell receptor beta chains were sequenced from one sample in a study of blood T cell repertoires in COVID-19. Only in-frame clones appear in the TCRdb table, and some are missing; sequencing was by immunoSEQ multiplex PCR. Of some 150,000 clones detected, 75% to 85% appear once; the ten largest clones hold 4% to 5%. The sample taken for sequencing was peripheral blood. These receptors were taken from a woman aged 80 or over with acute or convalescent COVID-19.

CDR3 DNA sequence: TGTGCCAGTGGCCAGGATACCTACAATGAGCAGTTCTTC. This sequence encodes CASGQDTYNEQFF. This chain links TRBV19 with TRBJ2-1; no firm D call. Trimming pared 8 bases from V and 2 bases from J, leaving 10 bases between. There are 13 residues in the CDR3. Germline V gene sequence: CDR1 LNHDA, CDR2 SQIVND (reference sequence).

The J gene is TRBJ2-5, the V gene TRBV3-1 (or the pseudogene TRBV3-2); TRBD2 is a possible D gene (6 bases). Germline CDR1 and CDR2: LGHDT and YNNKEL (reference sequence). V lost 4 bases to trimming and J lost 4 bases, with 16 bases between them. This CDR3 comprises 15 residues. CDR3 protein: CASSRQTGDPETQYF. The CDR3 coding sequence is TGTGCCAGCAGCCGGCAAACGGGGGATCCAGAGACCCAGTACTTC.

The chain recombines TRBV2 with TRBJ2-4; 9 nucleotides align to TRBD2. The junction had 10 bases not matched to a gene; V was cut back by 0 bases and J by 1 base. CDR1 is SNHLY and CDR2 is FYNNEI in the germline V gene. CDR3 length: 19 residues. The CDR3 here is CASSEAMTRGGRAKNIQYF. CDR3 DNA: TGTGCCAGCAGTGAAGCGATGACGCGGGGGGGCCGGGCCAAAAACATTCAGTACTTC. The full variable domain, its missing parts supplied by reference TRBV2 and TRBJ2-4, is EPEVTQTPSHQVTQMGQEVILRCVPISNHLYFYWYRQILGQKVEFLVSFYNNEISEKSEIFDDQFSVERPDGSNFTLKIRSTKLEDSAMYFCASSEAMTRGGRAKNIQYFGAGTRLSVL.

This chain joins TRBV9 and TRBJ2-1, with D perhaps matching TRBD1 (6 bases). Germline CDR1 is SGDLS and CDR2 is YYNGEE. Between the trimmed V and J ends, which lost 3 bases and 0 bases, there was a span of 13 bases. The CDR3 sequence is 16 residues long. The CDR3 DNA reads TGTGCCAGCAGCGCCCCCCACAGGGACTCCTACAATGAGCAGTTCTTC. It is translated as CASSAPHRDSYNEQFF.

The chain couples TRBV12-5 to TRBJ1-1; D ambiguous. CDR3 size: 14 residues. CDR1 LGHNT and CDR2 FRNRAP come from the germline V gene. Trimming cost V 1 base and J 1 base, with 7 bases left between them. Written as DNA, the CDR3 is TGTGCTAGTGGTTTGGATCCAGAGAACACTGAAGCTTTCTTT. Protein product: CASGLDPENTEAFF.